Listed below are T cell receptor beta chains from one sample, sequenced in a study of cytomegalovirus exposure and HLA in healthy donors. Only in-frame clones appear in the TCRdb table, and some are missing; sequencing was by immunoSEQ multiplex PCR. The table shows more than 60,000 clones, with around 97% occurring only once. Material for sequencing was PBMCs. These receptors all stem from a woman aged 18-35 years in good health and CMV-seropositive. CDR3s include the opening cysteine and the closing phenylalanine or tryptophan. Each record gives: D gene, clone size, V gene, J gene, CDR3 protein, CDR3 DNA. A D gene is named only where the DNA matches it firmly. The listing skips clone size in some rows; elsewhere it reads once, few, many or a size class.

d_call: NA
clone_size: once
v_call: TRBV6-4
j_call: TRBJ2-2
cdr3_aa: CASSERDTGELFF
cdr3_nt: TGTGCCAGCAGTGAGCGGGACACCGGGGAGCTGTTTTTT

d_call: NA
clone_size: NA
v_call: TRBV6-5
j_call: TRBJ1-1
cdr3_aa: CASSWDGGTEAFF
cdr3_nt: TGTGCCAGCAGTTGGGACGGGGGGACTGAAGCTTTCTTT

d_call: TRBD2
clone_size: NA
v_call: TRBV29-1
j_call: TRBJ2-7
cdr3_aa: CSVDGLAGLKFYEQYF
cdr3_nt: TGCAGCGTTGACGGACTAGCGGGATTGAAATTCTACGAGCAGTACTTC

d_call: TRBD1
clone_size: NA
v_call: TRBV6-5
j_call: TRBJ2-7
cdr3_aa: CASASTGSSYEQYF
cdr3_nt: TGTGCCAGCGCCTCGACAGGGAGCTCCTACGAGCAGTACTTC

d_call: NA
clone_size: once
v_call: TRBV28
j_call: TRBJ1-5
cdr3_aa: CAIGERMSNQPQHF
cdr3_nt: TGTGCCATCGGTGAGAGGATGAGCAATCAGCCCCAGCATTTT

d_call: NA
clone_size: NA
v_call: TRBV6-1
j_call: TRBJ2-7
cdr3_aa: CASRGTRILYEQYF
cdr3_nt: TGTGCCAGCAGGGGGACAAGGATTCTCTACGAGCAGTACTTC

d_call: NA
clone_size: NA
v_call: TRBV5-8
j_call: TRBJ1-2
cdr3_aa: CASSGWASWVEGYTF
cdr3_nt: TGTGCCAGCAGCGGTTGGGCTAGCTGGGTTGAAGGCTACACCTTC

d_call: NA
clone_size: NA
v_call: TRBV6-5
j_call: TRBJ1-2
cdr3_aa: CASSYSMRGPYYGYTF
cdr3_nt: TGTGCCAGCAGTTACTCGATGCGGGGGCCTTACTATGGCTACACCTTC

d_call: NA
clone_size: NA
v_call: TRBV9
j_call: TRBJ1-2
cdr3_aa: CASSLGPQGYTF
cdr3_nt: TGTGCCAGCAGTTTGGGGCCGCAGGGCTACACCTTC

d_call: NA
clone_size: NA
v_call: TRBV5-4
j_call: TRBJ1-2
cdr3_aa: CASREDPDRYGYTF
cdr3_nt: TGTGCCAGCCGGGAGGATCCCGACCGCTATGGCTACACCTTC

d_call: TRBD2
clone_size: once
v_call: TRBV7-3
j_call: TRBJ2-7
cdr3_aa: CASSLTGLAEAYEQYF
cdr3_nt: TGTGCCAGCAGCTTAACGGGGCTAGCGGAGGCCTACGAGCAGTACTTC

d_call: TRBD1
clone_size: NA
v_call: TRBV6-5
j_call: TRBJ2-7
cdr3_aa: CASSYFYGTGNDEQYF
cdr3_nt: TGTGCCAGCAGTTACTTCTACGGGACAGGGAACGACGAGCAGTACTTC

d_call: TRBD1
clone_size: NA
v_call: TRBV5-1
j_call: TRBJ1-1
cdr3_aa: CASRIDREPEAFF
cdr3_nt: TGCGCCAGCAGAATAGACAGGGAACCTGAAGCTTTCTTT

d_call: TRBD1
clone_size: NA
v_call: TRBV27
j_call: TRBJ1-2
cdr3_aa: CASSPEQGAQGYTF
cdr3_nt: TGTGCCAGCAGTCCCGAACAGGGGGCGCAGGGCTACACCTTC

d_call: NA
clone_size: NA
v_call: TRBV10-2
j_call: TRBJ2-7
cdr3_aa: CASSAAGPGHLSYEQYF
cdr3_nt: TGCGCCAGCAGCGCGGCAGGACCGGGACACCTCTCCTACGAGCAGTACTTC

d_call: NA
clone_size: once
v_call: TRBV6-6
j_call: TRBJ1-2
cdr3_aa: CASSYQTVNGYTF
cdr3_nt: TGTGCCAGCAGTTACCAGACAGTGAATGGCTACACCTTC

d_call: TRBD1
clone_size: NA
v_call: TRBV2
j_call: TRBJ1-1
cdr3_aa: CASSDPRGQGAFMNTEAFF
cdr3_nt: TGTGCCAGCAGTGATCCCCGGGGACAGGGGGCGTTCATGAACACTGAAGCTTTCTTT

d_call: TRBD1
clone_size: NA
v_call: TRBV4-2
j_call: TRBJ1-2
cdr3_aa: CASSQDRGRGQANYGYTF
cdr3_nt: TGTGCCAGCAGCCAAGATCGGGGCAGGGGGCAGGCTAACTATGGCTACACCTTC

d_call: NA
clone_size: NA
v_call: TRBV5-1
j_call: TRBJ1-2
cdr3_aa: CASSPAGPNYGYTF
cdr3_nt: TGCGCCAGCAGCCCCGCCGGTCCTAACTATGGCTACACCTTC

d_call: TRBD2
clone_size: NA
v_call: TRBV4-1
j_call: TRBJ2-1
cdr3_aa: CASSLSGLADTYSYNEQFF
cdr3_nt: TGCGCCAGCAGCTTATCGGGACTAGCGGATACTTACTCCTACAATGAGCAGTTCTTC

d_call: NA
clone_size: NA
v_call: TRBV11-3
j_call: TRBJ2-1
cdr3_aa: CASSLESSNEQFF
cdr3_nt: TGTGCCAGCAGCTTAGAATCATCCAATGAGCAGTTCTTC

d_call: NA
clone_size: NA
v_call: TRBV15
j_call: TRBJ1-5
cdr3_aa: CATSNLLQGWDQPQHF
cdr3_nt: TGTGCCACCAGCAACCTATTACAGGGTTGGGATCAGCCCCAGCATTTT

d_call: TRBD1
clone_size: NA
v_call: TRBV6-6
j_call: TRBJ2-7
cdr3_aa: CASNRLQGIKAYEQYF
cdr3_nt: TGTGCCAGCAACCGATTACAGGGGATCAAGGCCTACGAGCAGTACTTC

d_call: TRBD2
clone_size: NA
v_call: TRBV7-2
j_call: TRBJ2-7
cdr3_aa: CASSLERSSGRGYEQYF
cdr3_nt: TGTGCCAGCAGCTTAGAAAGGTCTAGCGGGAGGGGATACGAGCAGTACTTC

d_call: NA
clone_size: once
v_call: TRBV28
j_call: TRBJ1-1
cdr3_aa: CASSPTEGGNTEAFF
cdr3_nt: TGTGCCAGCAGCCCTACGGAGGGAGGCAACACTGAAGCTTTCTTT

d_call: TRBD1
clone_size: NA
v_call: TRBV28
j_call: TRBJ2-1
cdr3_aa: CASSSSLTPDRVNEQFF
cdr3_nt: TGTGCCAGCAGTTCCAGCTTAACTCCGGACAGGGTCAATGAGCAGTTCTTC

d_call: TRBD2
clone_size: NA
v_call: TRBV27
j_call: TRBJ2-7
cdr3_aa: CASKGREAYEQYF
cdr3_nt: TGTGCCAGCAAGGGGCGGGAGGCCTACGAGCAGTACTTC

d_call: NA
clone_size: NA
v_call: TRBV28
j_call: TRBJ1-1
cdr3_aa: CASSFGGLEAFF
cdr3_nt: TGTGCCAGCAGTTTCGGAGGGCTTGAAGCTTTCTTT

d_call: TRBD1
clone_size: NA
v_call: TRBV6-5
j_call: TRBJ1-1
cdr3_aa: CASSRGTGMNTEAFF
cdr3_nt: TGTGCCAGCAGTCGGGGGACAGGAATGAACACTGAAGCTTTCTTT

d_call: TRBD2
clone_size: NA
v_call: TRBV11-2
j_call: TRBJ2-7
cdr3_aa: CASSLASWPAGLYEQYF
cdr3_nt: TGTGCCAGCAGCTTAGCATCATGGCCAGCGGGGCTCTACGAGCAGTACTTC

d_call: TRBD1
clone_size: NA
v_call: TRBV7-2
j_call: TRBJ2-1
cdr3_aa: CASSLGDRVSNEQFF
cdr3_nt: TGTGCCAGCAGCTTAGGCGACAGGGTTTCTAATGAGCAGTTCTTC

d_call: TRBD2
clone_size: NA
v_call: TRBV10-1
j_call: TRBJ2-1
cdr3_aa: CASSERTSGSLYEQFF
cdr3_nt: TGCGCCAGCAGTGAGCGGACTAGCGGGAGCCTCTATGAGCAGTTCTTC

d_call: TRBD1
clone_size: NA
v_call: TRBV29-1
j_call: TRBJ1-2
cdr3_aa: CSTRQGGSGGYTF
cdr3_nt: TGCAGCACCCGACAGGGCGGTTCCGGGGGCTACACCTTC

d_call: TRBD1
clone_size: NA
v_call: TRBV6-5
j_call: TRBJ2-1
cdr3_aa: CASSFNGQVAVNEQFF
cdr3_nt: TGTGCCAGCAGTTTCAACGGACAGGTGGCAGTCAATGAGCAGTTCTTC

d_call: TRBD1
clone_size: NA
v_call: TRBV11-3
j_call: TRBJ2-2
cdr3_aa: CASSPDRADTGELFF
cdr3_nt: TGTGCCAGCAGCCCGGACAGGGCGGACACCGGGGAGCTGTTTTTT

d_call: NA
clone_size: NA
v_call: TRBV28
j_call: TRBJ2-1
cdr3_aa: CASSPRTFYNEQFF
cdr3_nt: TGTGCCAGCAGTCCGAGGACTTTTTACAATGAGCAGTTCTTC